These 30 T cell receptor beta chains were all obtained from the same sample, sequenced in a study of CD8+CD57+ T cells in acquired aplastic anemia. Patients selected for sequencing had displayed CD8+CD57+ cell expansion by flow cytometry. Researchers used genomic DNA as the template to profile TCR beta VDJ and CDR3. MiXCR was run by TCRdb on the reads, yielding one entry per CDR3 protein. The table has about 160,000 distinct CDR3 sequences, 45% to 55% seen once. The sequenced material came from sorted CD4+, CD8+, or CD8+CD57+ T cells (not recorded which) from PBMCs. The receptors derive from a human donor with aplastic anemia.

The chain uses TRBV24-1 and TRBJ2-7, with D possibly TRBD1 on 5 matching bases. V was clipped by 10 bases and J by 5 bases, with 14 bases between them. CDR1 is KGHDR, CDR2 SFDVKD, per germline. The CDR3 sequence is 12 residues long. CDR3 region: CATSSGFNEQYF. The CDR3 bases are TGTGCCACAAGTTCAGGGTTCAACGAGCAGTACTTC.

The chain joins TRBV7-6 to TRBJ2-7; the D is unclear. The V end lost 0 bases, the J end lost 4 bases, and 7 bases lay between the germline ends. From germline, CDR1 is SGHVS and CDR2 FNYEAQ. This CDR3 spans 13 amino acids. For the CDR3, the DNA is TGTGCCAGCAGCTTAGCAGCCGGTTACGAGCAGTACTTC. Encoded protein: CASSLAAGYEQYF.

The chain is built from TRBV11-2 and TRBJ1-3, with D possibly being TRBD1 (6 bases). CDR3 length: 15 amino acids. V shed 6 bases and J shed 0 bases, with 12 bases lying between them. Germline V gene data show CDR1 as SGHAT and CDR2 as FQNNGV. The CDR3 spells CASSGQTLSGNTIYF. CDR3 DNA: TGTGCCAGCAGTGGACAGACTCTCTCTGGAAACACCATATATTTT.

In this sample, this clonotype turned up many times. The gene calls are TRBV12-3 or TRBV12-4 and TRBJ2-7; D is ambiguous. CDR3 length: 13 amino acids. Trimming took off 1 base at V and 6 bases at J, with 10 bases between the two ends. The CDR3 nucleotides read TGTGCCAGCAGTTTAGGACACCTCTCCGAGCAGTACTTC. The encoded protein is CASSLGHLSEQYF.

The CDR3 here is CSARQASTNEKLFF. In nucleotides, the CDR3 is TGCAGTGCTAGGCAGGCCAGCACTAATGAAAAACTGTTTTTT. The V and J genes are TRBV20-1 and TRBJ1-4; D is uncertain. V dropped 3 bases and J dropped 2 bases, with 10 bases sitting between them. The germline gives CDR1 DFQATT, CDR2 SNEGSKA (reference sequence). The CDR3 runs 14 residues.

This clonotype was recorded at least ten times. The rearrangement links TRBV29-1 to TRBJ1-1; D not certain. This CDR3 spans 12 amino acids. CDR1 and CDR2 from the germline V gene are SQVTM and ANQGSEA. The V and J ends lost 2 bases and 1 base respectively, with 5 bases between them. The CDR3 spells CSVESGNTEAFF. DNA for the CDR3: TGCAGCGTTGAATCAGGGAACACTGAAGCTTTCTTT.

The V gene is TRBV2, the J gene TRBJ2-3; the match to TRBD2 covers 13 bases. Germline values: CDR1 SNHLY, CDR2 FYNNEI. Germline trimming cut 7 bases from V and 4 bases from J; bases unmatched to any gene: 5. The CDR3 loop spans 15 amino acids. For the CDR3, the DNA is TGTGCCAGCAACCGACTAGCGGGGGGCCCAGATACGCAGTATTTT. Protein: CASNRLAGGPDTQYF.

The chain carries TRBV25-1 and TRBJ1-2; 9 bases map to TRBD1. V shed 4 bases and J 1 base; nucleotides not matched to a gene: 7. CDR3 length: 16 residues. CDR1 and CDR2 (germline): MGHDK, SYGVNS. The CDR3 sequence: CASSGGQGNFNYGYTF. CDR3 DNA: TGTGCCAGCAGTGGGGGACAGGGAAACTTTAACTATGGCTACACCTTC.

At least ten counts were recorded for this clonotype. The chain links TRBV2 to TRBJ2-6; TRBD1 matches at 7 bases. The CDR3 consists of 16 residues. Per the germline V gene, CDR1 is SNHLY and CDR2 is FYNNEI. J gave up 4 bases and V 6 bases, and 9 bases lay outside the gene matches. The CDR3: CASRRTGYSGANVLTF. Written as DNA, the CDR3 is TGTGCCAGCAGGAGGACAGGATATTCCGGGGCCAACGTCCTGACTTTC.

This clonotype has at least ten counts. V is TRBV4-3 and J is TRBJ2-2, with D uncertain. Germline CDR1 LGHNA, CDR2 YSLEER. This CDR3 contains 15 residues. V dropped 0 bases and J dropped 5 bases, with 10 bases sitting between them. CDR3 nucleotides: TGCGCCAGCAGCCAAGAAAATGATAGAACCGGGGAGCTGTTTTTT. This codes for CASSQENDRTGELFF.

This clonotype has ten or more counts. The J gene is TRBJ2-7, the V gene TRBV4-2; the D gene could be TRBD1 or TRBD2 (6 bases each). Germline V CDR1 and CDR2: LGHNA, YNFKEQ. Deletions cut 0 bases from V and 5 bases from J, with 11 bases between. The CDR3 totals 14 residues. CDR3 loop: CASSQELAGDEQYF. CDR3 nucleotide sequence: TGTGCCAGCAGCCAAGAACTAGCAGGGGACGAGCAGTACTTC.

This clonotype was detected only a few times. V usage is TRBV15 and J usage is TRBJ2-7, with 7 bases that match TRBD2. Per the germline V gene, CDR1 is LNHNV and CDR2 is YYDKDF (reference sequence). This CDR3 has 14 amino acids. V was clipped by 8 bases and J by 7 bases; unmatched bases: 14. CDR3 DNA sequence: TGTGCCACCTCCTGGCCAGCGGGGTCCGGGGAGCAGTACTTC. Residues: CATSWPAGSGEQYF.

The V call is TRBV2, the J call TRBJ1-5; D unclear. The CDR3 extends over 15 amino acids. Germline V gene sequence: CDR1 SNHLY, CDR2 FYNNEI. The germline V and J ends were trimmed by 7 bases and 5 bases, with 18 bases remaining between them. This CDR3 is CASTYDSLTYQPQHF. CDR3 in DNA: TGTGCCAGCACCTATGATTCCTTGACCTATCAGCCCCAGCATTTT. The entire variable domain, with the rest obtained from reference TRBV2 and TRBJ1-5, is as follows: EPEVTQTPSHQVTQMGQEVILRCVPISNHLYFYWYRQILGQKVEFLVSFYNNEISEKSEIFDDQFSVERPDGSNFTLKIRSTKLEDSAMYFCASTYDSLTYQPQHFGDGTRLSIL.

This clonotype was picked up a small number of times. This chain connects TRBV27 to TRBJ1-5, with D unresolved. Looked up from germline, CDR1 is MNHEY and CDR2 is SMNVEV (reference sequence). The CDR3 has 14 amino acids. Trimming stripped 1 base from V and 5 bases from J, with 9 bases between. This chain's CDR3 is CASSLLGRDQPQHF. In DNA, the CDR3 is TGTGCCAGCAGTTTATTGGGTAGGGATCAGCCCCAGCATTTT.

The chain combines TRBV7-9 with TRBJ2-2; D gene unclear. Germline V lookup: CDR1 SEHNR, CDR2 FQNEAQ (reference sequence). V lost 5 bases, J lost 6 bases, and 7 bases lay in between. The CDR3 extends over 12 amino acids. CDR3 DNA: TGTGCCAGCAGCCCGAGCCCCGGGGAGCTGTTTTTT. Protein sequence: CASSPSPGELFF.

This clonotype came up a few times. Written as DNA, the CDR3 is TGTGCCAGCAGCCGTCCCCTAGGGACCCAGTACTTC. It is translated as CASSRPLGTQYF. The rearrangement links TRBV7-9 to TRBJ2-5; D remains ambiguous. Trimming removed 5 bases at V and 7 bases at J, with 11 bases between. The germline V gene encodes CDR1 SEHNR and CDR2 FQNEAQ (reference sequence). The CDR3 is made up of 12 amino acids.

About this clonotype itself: Sequence at one end of the junction differs from germline and may be a read error. This chain joins TRBV24-1 and TRBJ2-1, with D possibly TRBD2 on 5 matching bases. The CDR3 has 17 amino acids. The germline gives CDR1 KGHDR, CDR2 SFDVKD. Written as DNA, the CDR3 is TGTGCCACCAGTGACACACGGTCGGGGAGCTCCTCCAATGAGCAGTTCTTC. It yields the protein CATSDTRSGSSSNEQFF.

The chain uses TRBV20-1 and TRBJ2-1; 8 bases are shared with TRBD2. The CDR3 loop spans 15 amino acids. V was pared by 4 bases and J by 4 bases, with 9 bases of the junction left unmatched. The germline gives CDR1 DFQATT, CDR2 SNEGSKA (reference sequence). This CDR3 reads CSANLKRGRYNEQFF. CDR3 sequence (DNA): TGCAGTGCTAATCTCAAGCGGGGGCGTTACAATGAGCAGTTCTTC.

The rearrangement links TRBV11-2 to TRBJ2-1; 12 bases are shared with TRBD2. Germline V CDR1 and CDR2: SGHAT, FQNNGV. V lost 6 bases to trimming and J lost 4 bases; unmatched junction nucleotides: 7. The CDR3 runs 16 residues. The CDR3 coding sequence is TGTGCCAGCAGACCGAGACTAGCGGGGGCTTACAATGAGCAGTTCTTC. Protein sequence: CASRPRLAGAYNEQFF.

This clonotype was seen a single time. This sequence joins TRBV7-8 and TRBJ2-4; D remains ambiguous. The V end was cut by 5 bases, the J end by 1 base, with 18 bases between. The V gene's germline CDR1 is SGHVS and CDR2 FQNEAQ. This CDR3 region has 17 residues. CDR3 protein: CASSPLRTLLAKNIQYF. The DNA of the CDR3 is TGTGCCAGCAGCCCATTACGGACCCTTTTGGCCAAAAACATTCAGTACTTC.

On this clonotype: The CDR3 does not end in the conserved phenylalanine or tryptophan, so this is likely a read error. The chain's CDR3 is CASSAHRDEPSYEQYL. As DNA, the CDR3 is TGTGCCAGCAGTGCCCACCGAGACGAACCCTCCTATGAGCAGTACCTC. This chain connects TRBV25-1 to TRBJ2-7; D uncertain. The germline V gene encodes CDR1 MGHDK and CDR2 SYGVNS. The CDR3 consists of 16 residues.

This clonotype has ten or more counts. V and J are TRBV5-1 and TRBJ1-4, with D uncertain. The CDR3 has 15 residues. Germline V lookup: CDR1 SGHRS, CDR2 YFSETQ. Trimming cost V 0 bases and J 0 bases, with 6 bases left between them. CDR3 loop: CASSLGAATNEKLFF. In DNA, the CDR3 is TGCGCCAGCAGCTTGGGAGCAGCAACTAATGAAAAACTGTTTTTT.

In regard to this clonotype: Being one base from a much bigger clone, this may be a read error. The chain uses TRBV11-3 and TRBJ2-7, with D unclear. This CDR3 is built from 15 residues. Germline V gene sequence: CDR1 SGHNT, CDR2 YENEEA. V was cut by 2 bases and J by 3 bases, with 14 bases left in between. CDR3 sequence reads: CASSLSHGPSYEQYF. Here the CDR3 DNA reads TGTGCCAGCAGCTTATCCCACGGCCCCAGCTACGAGCAGTACTTC.

This clonotype was detected only once. The rearrangement uses TRBV29-1 and TRBJ1-1; 8 nucleotides line up with TRBD1. With V trimmed by 6 bases and J by 8 bases, 5 bases remained unmatched. The CDR3 extends over 11 amino acids. Germline V lookup: CDR1 SQVTM, CDR2 ANQGSEA. In DNA form, the CDR3 reads TGCAGCGTCCGGACAGGGTTGGAAGCTTTCTTT. It specifies CSVRTGLEAFF. The full variable domain, rest sourced from reference TRBV29-1 and TRBJ1-1, is SAVISQKPSRDICQRGTSLTIQCQVDSQVTMMFWYRQQPGQSLTLIATANQGSEATYESGFVIDKFPISRPNLTFSTLTVSNMSPEDSSIYLCSVRTGLEAFFGQGTRLTVV.

This chain connects TRBV2 to TRBJ2-1; TRBD1 agrees at 9 bases. J was trimmed by 5 bases and V by 7 bases; bases with no gene match: 12. This CDR3 contains 16 residues. CDR1 and CDR2 (germline): SNHLY, FYNNEI. The CDR3 region has the DNA TGTGCCAGCAAACACATCCGGGACAGGGAACACAATGAGCAGTTCTTC. It encodes CASKHIRDREHNEQFF.

This clonotype occurred many times. This chain connects TRBV25-1 to TRBJ2-2, with D possibly being TRBD1 or TRBD2 (7 bases each). V was shortened by 10 bases and J by 4 bases, with 13 bases between the two germline ends. CDR3 size: 13 residues. In germline, CDR1 is MGHDK, CDR2 SYGVNS. The CDR3: CATRGGRTGELFF. The CDR3 DNA sequence: TGTGCCACCAGGGGGGGACGCACCGGGGAGCTGTTTTTT.

V and J are TRBV6-1 and TRBJ2-2, with D perhaps given as TRBD1 or TRBD2 (6 bases each). Germline loops: CDR1 MNHNS, CDR2 SASEGT. V was pared by 6 bases and J by 8 bases, with 19 bases between. The CDR3 sequence is 15 residues long. The DNA for the CDR3 is TGTGCCAGCAGCCCTCCTGGGGGGCGGGCGGGGGAGCTGTTTTTT. Amino acid sequence: CASSPPGGRAGELFF.

The V call is TRBV11-1, the J call TRBJ2-1; no clear D gene. Trimming pared 1 base from V and 6 bases from J, leaving 16 bases between. Germline V CDR1 and CDR2: SGHAT, FQDESV (reference sequence). CDR3 size: 16 residues. DNA of the CDR3: TGTGCCAGCAGCTTAGAATCCGAGATGTACTCCAATGAGCAGTTCTTC. Protein: CASSLESEMYSNEQFF.

This clonotype was found once. The rearrangement links TRBV29-1 to TRBJ2-2, with no clear D. There are 10 residues in the CDR3. Germline-derived CDR1 and CDR2 are SQVTM and ANQGSEA. The germline V and J ends were trimmed by 5 bases and 9 bases, with 7 bases remaining between them. The CDR3 DNA sequence: TGCAGCGTTATTGACAGGGAGCTGTTTTTT. Translating it yields CSVIDRELFF.

In this sample, this clonotype turned up many times. The chain joins TRBV19 to TRBJ1-2; D unresolved. The germline V and J ends were trimmed by 0 bases and 4 bases, with 9 bases remaining between them. Germline CDR1 LNHDA, CDR2 SQIVND (reference sequence). CDR3 length: 14 amino acids. The CDR3 coding sequence is TGTGCCAGTAGTATAGATCTAGAAAGCTATGGCTACACCTTC. It encodes CASSIDLESYGYTF.